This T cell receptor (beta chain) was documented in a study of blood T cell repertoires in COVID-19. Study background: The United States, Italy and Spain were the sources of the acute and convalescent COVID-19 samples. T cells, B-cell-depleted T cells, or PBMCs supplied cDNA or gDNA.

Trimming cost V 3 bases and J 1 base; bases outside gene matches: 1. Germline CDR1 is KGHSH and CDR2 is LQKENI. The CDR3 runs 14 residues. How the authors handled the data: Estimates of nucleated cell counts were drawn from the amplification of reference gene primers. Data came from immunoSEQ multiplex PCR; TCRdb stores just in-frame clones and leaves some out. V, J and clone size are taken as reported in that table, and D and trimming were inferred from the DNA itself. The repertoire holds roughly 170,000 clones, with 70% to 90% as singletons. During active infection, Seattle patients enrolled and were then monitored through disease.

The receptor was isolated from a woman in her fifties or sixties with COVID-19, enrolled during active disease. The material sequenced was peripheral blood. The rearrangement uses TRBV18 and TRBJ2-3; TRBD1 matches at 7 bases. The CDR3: CASSPDRGTDTQYF. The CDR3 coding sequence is TGTGCCAGCTCACCTGACAGGGGCACAGATACGCAGTATTTT.